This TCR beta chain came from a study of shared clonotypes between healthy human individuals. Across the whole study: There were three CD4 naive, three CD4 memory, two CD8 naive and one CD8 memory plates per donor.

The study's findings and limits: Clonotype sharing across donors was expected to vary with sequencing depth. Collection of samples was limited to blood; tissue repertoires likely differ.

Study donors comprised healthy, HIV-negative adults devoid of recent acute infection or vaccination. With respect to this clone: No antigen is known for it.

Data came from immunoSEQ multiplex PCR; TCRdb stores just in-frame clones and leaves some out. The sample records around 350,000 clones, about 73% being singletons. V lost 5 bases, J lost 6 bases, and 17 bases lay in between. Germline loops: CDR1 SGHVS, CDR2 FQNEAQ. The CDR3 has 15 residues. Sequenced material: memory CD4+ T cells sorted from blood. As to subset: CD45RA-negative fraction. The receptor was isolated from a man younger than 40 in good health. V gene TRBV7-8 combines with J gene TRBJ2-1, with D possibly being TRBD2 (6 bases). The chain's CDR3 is CASSLWGVTGNEQFF. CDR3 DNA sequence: TGTGCCAGCAGCCTGTGGGGGGTAACGGGCAATGAGCAGTTCTTC.